This TCR beta chain comes out of a study of identical twins. Study-level findings and limits: Alpha sequences out of frame and shared by twins had excess low generation probability. Abundant cord blood beta clonotypes carried fewer insertions; memory repertoires showed none. Instead of following the same donors, the conclusions were based on cross-sectional statistical analysis.

Template switching (which added a universal primer site) was used, and cDNA carried unique molecular identifiers. TCRdb fed the 5' RACE reads into MiXCR, producing one record per CDR3 protein. The sample includes some 560,000 distinct CDR3 sequences, around a tenth of them seen just once. As for this clonotype: Its antigen is unknown.

The ends were cut back, 4 bases at V and 5 bases at J, with 20 bases in the middle. Germline assignment: CDR1 SQVTM and CDR2 ANQGSEA. CDR3 length: 15 residues. These data are also associated with another study on yellow fever vaccine responses in identical twins.

Sequences were obtained from PBMCs. The gene calls are TRBV29-1 and TRBJ1-1, with a tentative D call TRBD1 (5 bases). This clonotype was sampled from a woman aged 18-35 years in good health. CDR3 in DNA: TGCAGCGTTGGGGGATTTGGAGGGGCGGGGACTGAAGCTTTCTTT. This translates into CSVGGFGGAGTEAFF.